This entry lists 21 T cell receptor beta chains sequenced from one sample in a study of human T cells and chemical hapten exposure. Time point defined: pre-sensitization, week 0. Treatment indicated: therapeutic diphenylcyclopropenone sensitization with weekly scalp DPC. TCRdb used MiXCR to reprocess the RACE reads, holding one entry per CDR3 protein. This sample has about 120,000 distinct CDR3 sequences, with about 13% found just once. The sequences come from whole blood, collected in connection with sensitization to the hapten diphenylcyclopropenone (DPC). These receptor sequences come from a woman between 18 and 29 years old with alopecia areata. Some clones in this sample may be carry-over from other donors' samples.

The chain recombines TRBV6-2 or TRBV6-3 with TRBJ1-6, with 8 positions matching TRBD1. The V gene end was trimmed by 5 bases and the J gene end by 2 bases; junction bases not matched to a gene: 5. Germline CDR1 reads MNHEY; CDR2 reads SVGEGT. The CDR3 contains 16 residues. The DNA for the CDR3 is TGTGCCAGCAGTACAGACAGGGGAACCTATAATTCACCCCTCCACTTT. Protein product: CASSTDRGTYNSPLHF.

The V gene is TRBV15, the J gene TRBJ2-7, with a tentative D call TRBD1 (5 bases). Trimming left V 0 bases short and J 7 bases short, with 22 bases between. Germline lookup yields CDR1 LNHNV and CDR2 YYDKDF (reference sequence). The CDR3 has 17 residues. The CDR3, as DNA: TGTGCCACCAGCAGAGAACTTGACAGAATTCCCCCGTGGGAGCAGTACTTC. This encodes CATSRELDRIPPWEQYF.

There are many counts of this clonotype. The rearrangement uses TRBV7-2 and TRBJ1-4; D may be TRBD1 (5 bases). Deletions cut 1 base from V and 5 bases from J, with 11 bases between. This CDR3 spans 15 amino acids. Germline CDR1 is SGHTA and CDR2 is FQGNSA. The CDR3 spells CASSLVAGLNEKLFF. Written as DNA, the CDR3 is TGTGCCAGCAGCTTAGTAGCAGGGTTGAATGAAAAACTGTTTTTT.

This clonotype was recorded at least ten times. The chain has TRBV7-9 and TRBJ1-1, with D possibly matching TRBD1 (5 bases). The CDR3 is 14 residues long. V was clipped by 5 bases and J by 0 bases, with 10 bases between them. Per the germline V gene, CDR1 is SEHNR and CDR2 is FQNEAQ (reference sequence). DNA of the CDR3: TGTGCCAGCAGCCGACAGCTTCTGAACACTGAAGCTTTCTTT. Translated, it gives CASSRQLLNTEAFF.

This clonotype was observed many times. The rearrangement links TRBV6-2 or TRBV6-3 to TRBJ2-1; possibly TRBD1 for D (5 bases). Trimming stripped 2 bases from V and 4 bases from J, with 12 bases between. Germline lookup yields CDR1 MNHEY and CDR2 SVGEGT. This CDR3 region has 15 residues. CDR3 bases: TGTGCCAGCAGTTACCAGGGATCCTCATACAATGAGCAGTTCTTC. Protein sequence: CASSYQGSSYNEQFF.

This clonotype has a count of ten or more. This sequence joins TRBV4-3 and TRBJ2-3, with D perhaps TRBD2 (6 bases). The V gene's germline CDR1 is LGHNA and CDR2 YSLEER. The CDR3 has 16 amino acids. V lost 0 bases to trimming and J lost 6 bases, with 16 bases between them. CDR3 in amino acids: CASSQDRSGWGDTQYF. DNA for the CDR3: TGCGCCAGCAGCCAAGACCGAAGCGGGTGGGGGGATACGCAGTATTTT.

The chain links TRBV11-2 to TRBJ2-6; no firm D call. V lost 3 bases to trimming and J lost 0 bases, with 9 bases between them. Per the germline V gene, CDR1 is SGHAT and CDR2 is FQNNGV. The CDR3 runs 16 residues. The CDR3 DNA follows: TGTGCCAGCAGCTTCCGGACCCTCTCTGGGGCCAACGTCCTGACTTTC. It is translated as CASSFRTLSGANVLTF.

This clonotype was detected only a few times. This chain links TRBV6-1 with TRBJ1-5; 9 bases map to TRBD1. With 0 bases clipped from V and 2 bases from J, the junction kept 5 bases outside the gene matches. This CDR3 has 17 amino acids. The germline V gene encodes CDR1 MNHNS and CDR2 SASEGT. CDR3 bases: TGTGCCAGCAGTGAAGCAACAGGGGGCGCGGGCAATCAGCCCCAGCATTTT. Protein sequence: CASSEATGGAGNQPQHF.

The chain recombines TRBV20-1 with TRBJ2-3; D is perhaps TRBD1 or TRBD2 (6 bases each). CDR3 size: 14 residues. Germline lookup yields CDR1 DFQATT and CDR2 SNEGSKA (reference sequence). The germline V and J ends were trimmed by 8 bases and 5 bases, with 20 bases remaining between them. DNA for the CDR3: TGCAGTTTCCCCCCGGGGGCCGGGATAGATACGCAGTATTTT. It codes for CSFPPGAGIDTQYF.

The rearrangement joins TRBV29-1 to TRBJ2-5, with 10 positions matching TRBD1. Germline CDR1 is SQVTM and CDR2 is ANQGSEA. V lost 6 bases and J lost 4; bases outside the gene matches: 8. CDR3 length: 14 residues. The CDR3 loop reads CSVGAGTGAETQYF. In DNA form, the CDR3 reads TGCAGCGTGGGAGCCGGGACAGGGGCAGAGACCCAGTACTTC.

The CDR3 protein is CASSHGGANTGELFF. The CDR3 nucleotides are TGTGCCAGCAGCCACGGGGGGGCGAACACCGGGGAGCTGTTTTTT. The chain combines TRBV6-2 or TRBV6-3 with TRBJ2-2; 8 nucleotides match TRBD2. V shed 6 bases and J 0 bases; nucleotides not matched to a gene: 3. CDR1 is MNHEY, CDR2 SVGEGT, per germline. CDR3 length: 15 amino acids.

There are many counts of this clonotype. The chain is built from TRBV20-1 and TRBJ2-5; either TRBD1 or TRBD2 may supply D (5 bases each). Germline CDR1 is DFQATT and CDR2 is SNEGSKA (reference sequence). The CDR3 contains 15 residues. V was trimmed by 0 bases and J by 5 bases, leaving 16 bases between them. CDR3 DNA sequence: TGCAGTGCTAGAGACTCCGGGACGACCAGGGAGACCCAGTACTTC. This encodes CSARDSGTTRETQYF.

This clonotype was recorded many times. CDR3 in DNA: TGTGCCAGCAGTTTAAAGCTTTTGGGGACCCAGTACTTC. It translates to CASSLKLLGTQYF. J is TRBJ2-5 and V is TRBV12-3 or TRBV12-4; D unresolved. V was cut by 2 bases and J by 7 bases, with 11 bases left in between. The CDR3 length is 13 residues.

The chain is built from TRBV4-3 and TRBJ2-3; no clear D. CDR3 length: 17 amino acids. V was shortened by 0 bases and J by 0 bases, with 13 bases between the two germline ends. The germline V gene encodes CDR1 LGHNA and CDR2 YSLEER. The CDR3 sequence is CASSQDFNRISTDTQYF. The CDR3 nucleotides read TGCGCCAGCAGCCAAGATTTCAACCGGATTAGCACAGATACGCAGTATTTT.

This clonotype was counted between two and nine times. The V call is TRBV7-2, the J call TRBJ2-6, with D perhaps matching TRBD1 (6 bases). The CDR3 loop spans 15 amino acids. The germline V and J ends were trimmed by 4 bases and 3 bases, with 10 bases remaining between them. Germline loops: CDR1 SGHTA, CDR2 FQGNSA. The CDR3 DNA is TGTGCCAGCAGCTACTGGGGGCGTGGGGCCAACGTCCTGACTTTC. Protein sequence: CASSYWGRGANVLTF.

This clonotype was detected many times. The J gene is TRBJ1-5, the V gene TRBV9; TRBD1 matches 8 bases. The ends lost 4 bases at V and 3 bases at J; junction bases unmatched: 6. CDR1 is SGDLS and CDR2 is YYNGEE in the germline V gene. This CDR3 region has 15 residues. CDR3 protein: CASSLGTGHNQPQHF. The CDR3, as DNA: TGTGCCAGCAGCCTAGGGACAGGCCACAATCAGCCCCAGCATTTT.

The J gene is TRBJ2-3, the V gene TRBV20-1, with D unclear. Trimming took 3 bases from V and 2 from J, leaving 9 bases between them. This CDR3 spans 13 amino acids. Germline V lookup: CDR1 DFQATT, CDR2 SNEGSKA (reference sequence). CDR3 nucleotides: TGCAGTGCTAGGAACCCTGTCACAGATACGCAGTATTTT. It codes for CSARNPVTDTQYF.

In this sample, this clonotype turned up a few times. The CDR3 sequence is CSARQDTLYEQYF. The CDR3 DNA sequence: TGCAGTGCTAGGCAGGACACTCTCTACGAGCAGTACTTC. The rearrangement uses TRBV20-1 and TRBJ2-7, with D maybe TRBD1 (5 bases). The V and J ends lost 3 bases and 3 bases respectively, with 12 bases between them. The V gene's germline CDR1 is DFQATT and CDR2 SNEGSKA (reference sequence). CDR3 length: 13 residues.

V gene TRBV28 combines with J gene TRBJ1-4; the D gene is possibly TRBD1 (6 bases). The germline V gene has CDR1 MDHEN and CDR2 SYDVKM. The CDR3 loop spans 18 amino acids. Trimming cost V 0 bases and J 1 base, with 15 bases left between them. The CDR3: CASSLWRTERRTNEKLFF. CDR3 DNA: TGTGCCAGCAGTTTATGGAGGACAGAAAGGCGAACTAATGAAAAACTGTTTTTT.

This clonotype was seen many times. V is TRBV29-1 and J is TRBJ1-5; D ambiguous. The V end lost 3 bases, the J end lost 5 bases, and 11 bases lay between the germline ends. The CDR3 contains 13 residues. The germline V gene has CDR1 SQVTM and CDR2 ANQGSEA. In nucleotides, the CDR3 is TGCAGCGTTGAGGAGGGTTTGGATCAGCCCCAGCATTTT. Translation gives CSVEEGLDQPQHF.

The chain links TRBV18 to TRBJ2-3; D remains ambiguous. This CDR3 contains 15 residues. V shed 6 bases and J shed 3 bases, with 16 bases lying between them. Germline CDR1 reads KGHSH; CDR2 reads LQKENI. CDR3 DNA sequence: TGTGCCAGCTCGCCAGACGCCGGTCGGACAGATACGCAGTATTTT. It is translated as CASSPDAGRTDTQYF.